The TCR beta chain under discussion was sequenced for a study of T-cell reconstitution after alpha-beta-depleted transplantation in children. The length of the CDR3 is 19 residues. In germline, CDR1 is LGHDT, CDR2 YNNKEL (reference sequence). V gave up 0 bases and J gave up 2 bases; unmatched junction bases: 6. General study findings and limits: Fresh T-cell production supplied most of the T-cell counts and diversity seen one year after transplant. Some patients showed high day-60 TCRbeta diversity, which derived from surviving recipient T cells and thymic progenitors. Several hundred graft clones that had expanded were reportedly the source of alpha-beta T cells about two months after transplant.

A remark on this clonotype: The antigen remains undetermined.

As it was prepared, the TCRbeta library received unique molecular identifiers. Via MiXCR, TCRdb re-called the PCR reads, giving one row per CDR3 protein. The data show approximately 1,000,000 distinct CDR3 sequences, with roughly 29% seen just once and 25% to 35% held by the top ten. The specimen comprised PBMCs, mostly from graft donor cells, sampled 360 days after TCRalphabeta/CD19-depleted stem cell transplant. The receptor was derived from a boy younger than two who had a stem cell transplant for SCID, so the T cells may come from the graft donor. The genes are TRBV3-1 and TRBJ2-2; TRBD2 matches at 13 bases. CDR3 loop: CASSQEPRLAGGNTGELFF. CDR3 DNA sequence: TGTGCCAGCAGCCAAGAGCCCCGACTAGCGGGGGGAAACACCGGGGAGCTGTTTTTT.